This entry describes one T cell receptor (beta chain). Its antigen remains undetermined. Qualities for individual bases were not recorded, and no much larger clone is one base off. TCRbeta CDR3 regions were amplified from genomic DNA using the immunoSEQ Assay, a bias-controlled multiplex PCR. Turning to the authors' computational methods: The number of nucleated cells in each sample was estimated by amplification of reference gene primers within the assay. Sequence reads were collapsed and filtered to measure the absolute abundance of every unique TCRbeta CDR3 rearrangement. Productive Simpson clonality was computed per sample as the square root of Simpson's diversity index over productive rearrangements. TCRdb retrieved this table from immuneACCESS and kept in-frame rearrangements only. Not all clones are present; in checked studies, unresolved V genes account for under half, and no reason is known for the remainder. V, J and clone size reflect that table, while D and trimming were determined from the DNA. The sample table contains hundreds of thousands of clones; only one count was recorded for about 90% of them. Just under 6.5% of the sample is held by the ten biggest clonotypes.

In Seattle, one collaborating source enrolled patients while the infection was active and tracked those patients longitudinally over the course of disease. The collaborating institutions used their own protocols to collect whole blood in K2EDTA tubes. For TCRbeta analysis, collaborator samples were shipped as frozen whole blood, as isolated PBMCs, or as DNA extracted from either sample type. This specimen comes from a study of blood T cell repertoires in COVID-19 (dated by TCRdb to between 2020 and 2021). In terms of the full investigation: Samples covering the acute and convalescent phases of COVID-19 were provided by collaborators in the United States, Italy and Spain. A de-identified subject ID, COVID-19 status, age in years and sex were almost always included in the sample metadata. Samples were obtained from the ongoing ImmuneRACE study (first 160 participants) and from about 1,300 subjects provided by 6 global collaborators. The material from the prospective study consisted of cDNA or gDNA derived from T cells, B-cell-depleted T cells, or PBMCs. Where available, HLA class I and class II types were taken from metadata supplied by the sample provider and were not determined by assay-based typing. Subjects who had been exposed to COVID-19, were actively infected with it, or had recovered from it provided the deeply sampled blood TCRbeta repertoires that made up the dataset. The repertoires were made available in a free public database intended to serve as a resource for research on the immune response to SARS-CoV-2.

CDR1 and CDR2 are read off the germline V gene as ENHRY and SYGVKD. CDR3 length: 15 amino acids, cysteine to phenylalanine. Only the CDR3 part of the read is kept: 45 bases, read in frame from the first base. V and J are truncated by 3 bases and 4 bases respectively, leaving an intervening sequence of 12 bases. Here is what the overall study found, with its caveats: The quantity of clinical and demographic metadata differed by source and by participant and was supplied without curation.

Sample: peripheral blood. Recombination joined TRBV10-3 with TRBJ1-4, and possibly TRBD1, on 6 matching bases. This TCR derives from a woman between 45 and 65 years old with COVID-19, enrolled during active disease. The CDR3 has the sequence CAISDPGDVNEKLFF. In nucleotides, the sequence is TGTGCCATCAGTGATCCAGGGGACGTTAATGAAAAACTGTTTTTT.